This is a list of T cell receptor beta chains from one sample in a study of HIV-infected children after antiretroviral therapy interruption. TCRdb reprocessed the 3' RACE reads via MiXCR and lists one record per CDR3 protein. The table has more than 40,000 distinct CDR3 sequences, roughly 4% seen once. This specimen consisted of CD45RA+ CD4+ T cells from PBMCs, pooled from several time points, obtained from a donor given antiretroviral therapy, either interrupted or continuous. These receptors came from a pool of human donors with HIV. Both conserved end residues are part of each CDR3. Each record gives: V gene, D gene, clone size, J gene, CDR3 DNA, CDR3 protein. A D gene is named only where the DNA matches it firmly. Rows give clone size only sometimes, using once, few, many, or a class for an expanded clone.

TRBV6-6,NA,NA,TRBJ2-6,TGTGCCACCTTGCTGAACTCTGGGGCCAACGTCCTGACTTTC,CATLLNSGANVLTF
TRBV2,NA,many,TRBJ2-7,TGCCTTAACAGGGCCGGGAACGAGCAGTACTTC,CLNRAGNEQYF
TRBV6-2/TRBV6-3,NA,many,TRBJ2-1,TGTGCCAGCAGTTACTCCGATGAGCAGTTCTTC,CASSYSDEQFF
TRBV5-1,NA,many,TRBJ2-7,TGCGCCAGCAGCTTGGCGGACAGCTCCTACGAGCAGTACTTC,CASSLADSSYEQYF
TRBV18,NA,many,TRBJ1-2,TGTGCCAGCTCACCTAAGACAGCTAACTATGGCTACACCTTC,CASSPKTANYGYTF
TRBV5-1,NA,NA,TRBJ2-6,TGCGCCAGCAGCTTGTTCAATCACGGCTCTGGGGCCAACGTCCTGACTTTC,CASSLFNHGSGANVLTF
TRBV19,TRBD1,many,TRBJ1-1,TGTGCCAGTAGTCTACAGGGGCCCTACACTGAAGCTTTCTTT,CASSLQGPYTEAFF
TRBV2,NA,many,TRBJ1-1,TGTGCCAGCAGTGAAGGGGTTAGGACTGAAGCTTTCTTT,CASSEGVRTEAFF
TRBV28,NA,many,TRBJ2-1,TGTGCCAGCAGTTTATGGTGGCCGGTGGGAGACAGCTTAACCCACAATGAGCAGTTCTTC,CASSLWWPVGDSLTHNEQFF
TRBV7-2,TRBD1,many,TRBJ2-7,TGTGCCAGCAGTCCAGACAGGGTGGGCGAGCAGTACTTC,CASSPDRVGEQYF
TRBV6-5,NA,NA,TRBJ1-4,TGTGCCAGCAGTTACCGGGGGGCTAATGAAAAACTGTTTTTT,CASSYRGANEKLFF
TRBV4-1,NA,many,TRBJ1-5,TGCGCCAGCAGCCAATTTTTGACGGTTCCCAATCAGCCCCAGCATTTT,CASSQFLTVPNQPQHF
TRBV3-1,NA,NA,TRBJ2-1,TGTGCCAGCAGCCAAGCCCGACTTCTCCAGAGCTCCTACAATGAGCAGTTCTTC,CASSQARLLQSSYNEQFF
TRBV19,TRBD1,many,TRBJ2-3,TGTGCCACCCAGGGGGCTCAGGCAGATACGCAGTATTTT,CATQGAQADTQYF
TRBV11-3,NA,many,TRBJ2-2,TGTGCCAGCAGCTTAGGGCCGAACACCGGGGAGCTGTTTTTT,CASSLGPNTGELFF
TRBV2,TRBD2,many,TRBJ2-3,TGTGCCAGCAGTCCGATAAGCGGGGGGGGAGATACGCAGTATTTT,CASSPISGGGDTQYF
TRBV6-1,NA,many,TRBJ2-7,TGTGCCAGCGACAGCCTCCTCTACGAGCAGTACTTC,CASDSLLYEQYF
TRBV2,NA,many,TRBJ2-7,TGTGCCAGCAGTGAACAGGACACCTGGAGGTCAGAGCAGTACTTC,CASSEQDTWRSEQYF
TRBV7-9,TRBD2,few,TRBJ2-3,TGTGCCAGCGCCTTGGGACTAGCGCAAAGCACAGATACGCAGTATTTT,CASALGLAQSTDTQYF
TRBV5-8,NA,many,TRBJ1-2,NA,CASSFLWARGEDGYTF
TRBV7-9,NA,many,TRBJ1-5,TGTGCCAGCAGCTTGGACGGATCCTATCAGCCCCAGCATTTT,CASSLDGSYQPQHF
TRBV5-1,TRBD1,NA,TRBJ1-1,TGCGCCACCAGCCCGGGACAGGGGGAAGCTTTCTTT,CATSPGQGEAFF
TRBV2,NA,NA,TRBJ2-6,TGTGCCAGCAGTGATGGAGGGAATGGGGCCAACGTCCTGACTTTC,CASSDGGNGANVLTF
TRBV2,NA,few,TRBJ1-1,TGTGCCAGCAGGGGGGGGAGGAACACTGAAGCTTTCTTT,CASRGGRNTEAFF
TRBV4-1,NA,few,TRBJ1-5,TGCGCCAGCAGCCAAGTTGGGCAGGGCGGCCAGCCCCAGCATTTT,CASSQVGQGGQPQHF
TRBV12-3/TRBV12-4,NA,NA,TRBJ2-6,TGTGCCAGCGAGACAACTGGGGCCAACGTCCTGACTTTC,CASETTGANVLTF
TRBV25-1,NA,many,TRBJ1-1,TGTGCCAGCAGTGAATCTACACTTCTGAACACTGAAGCTTTCTTT,CASSESTLLNTEAFF
TRBV28,NA,few,TRBJ1-5,TGTGCCAGCAGGAGCCCGTCGGGAAGCAATCAGCCCCAGCATTTT,CASRSPSGSNQPQHF
TRBV5-1,TRBD1,many,TRBJ2-1,TGCGCCAGCAGCCCCGACAGGGCCGGCGGAAATGAGCAGTTCTTC,CASSPDRAGGNEQFF
TRBV7-2,NA,many,TRBJ2-2,TGTGCCAGCAGCCACGGATTTCGGGCCTTCTTGGGCGGGGAGCTGTTTTTT,CASSHGFRAFLGGELFF
TRBV2,NA,few,TRBJ2-5,TGTGCCAGCGGCGCGGGCGACCAAGAGACCCAGTACTTC,CASGAGDQETQYF
TRBV12-3/TRBV12-4,NA,many,TRBJ2-1,TGTGCCAGCAGTTCGGGACGGTACAATGAGCAGTTCTTC,CASSSGRYNEQFF
TRBV5-1,NA,many,TRBJ2-1,TGCGCCAGCAGCTTGGACGGGCGCAATGAGCAGTTCTTC,CASSLDGRNEQFF
TRBV28,NA,many,TRBJ1-3,TGTGCCAGCGGAAAAAACGGAAACACCATATATTTT,CASGKNGNTIYF
TRBV12-3/TRBV12-4,TRBD2,few,TRBJ2-1,TGTGCCAGCAGCCTCATGAGCGGGGGATACAATGAGCAGTTCTTC,CASSLMSGGYNEQFF
TRBV7-8,NA,many,TRBJ2-7,TGTGCCAGCAGCTTTGATCGGGGGCCGGGCGAGCAGTACTTC,CASSFDRGPGEQYF
TRBV14,TRBD2,many,TRBJ2-7,TGTGCCAGCAGCCGCCTTGATGCGGGGGATTACGAGCAGTACTTC,CASSRLDAGDYEQYF